Presented here are 32 T cell receptor beta chains from one specimen sequenced in a study of blood T cell repertoires in COVID-19 (TCRdb year 2020). The receptor library was made with the immunoSEQ multiplex PCR assay. Held by TCRdb, this immuneACCESS table contains in-frame sequences only and omits some clones. Under half of the omission traces to an unresolved V gene where checked; the cause of the rest is unknown. The sample yields about 110,000 clones; 75% to 90% were counted once. The top ten clonotypes cover approximately 8.1% of the sample. The sample taken for sequencing was peripheral blood. These receptors were taken from a woman aged 40 to 55 with acute or convalescent COVID-19.

The CDR3 is CASSVSQARGSYNEQFF. The CDR3 DNA reads TGTGCCAGCAGCGTGAGCCAGGCCAGGGGCTCCTACAATGAGCAGTTCTTC. The chain is built from TRBV5-8 and TRBJ2-1; possible D gene TRBD1, 6 bases. This CDR3 is built from 17 residues. Trimming removed 4 bases from V and 0 bases from J, with 17 bases in between. Germline CDR1 is SGHTS and CDR2 is YDEGEE.

The chain combines TRBV29-1 with TRBJ1-2; D may be TRBD1 (6 bases). CDR1 and CDR2 from the germline V gene are SQVTM and ANQGSEA. The CDR3 is made up of 13 amino acids. The V end lost 3 bases, the J end lost 5 bases, and 13 bases lay between the germline ends. CDR3 in amino acids: CSVESTGKYGYTF. CDR3 nucleotides: TGCAGCGTTGAGTCGACAGGAAAATATGGCTACACCTTC.

This clone came up a few times. Other DNA sequences from this sample encode an identical CDR3 as well. J is TRBJ2-1 and V is TRBV7-3; D unclear. The CDR3 sequence is 15 residues long. The germline V gene has CDR1 SGHTA and CDR2 FQGTGA. V was shortened by 1 base and J by 0 bases, with 7 bases between the two germline ends. CDR3 residues: CASSLSPSSYNEQFF. For the CDR3, the DNA is TGTGCCAGCAGCTTAAGTCCTAGCTCCTACAATGAGCAGTTCTTC.

This rearrangement joins TRBV6-1 to TRBJ1-5; the match to TRBD1 covers 8 bases. From germline, CDR1 is MNHNS and CDR2 SASEGT. The V and J ends lost 0 bases and 4 bases, in that order; junction bases with no gene match: 8. This CDR3 is 17 amino acids long. The CDR3 is CASSEAFGTGSNQPQHF. For the CDR3, the DNA is TGTGCCAGCAGTGAAGCGTTTGGGACAGGCTCTAATCAGCCCCAGCATTTT.

The chain has TRBV19 and TRBJ1-1; possible D gene TRBD1, 5 bases. This CDR3 region has 12 residues. Trimming took 0 bases from V and 11 from J, leaving 10 bases between them. The V gene's germline CDR1 is LNHDA and CDR2 SQIVND (reference sequence). The CDR3 reads CASSIDGGDAFF. The CDR3 nucleotides read TGTGCCAGTAGTATAGATGGAGGGGATGCTTTCTTT.

V usage is TRBV7-9 and J usage is TRBJ2-7, with D unresolved. CDR1 SEHNR and CDR2 FQNEAQ come from the germline V gene (reference sequence). The V and J ends lost 6 bases and 1 base respectively, with 10 bases between them. The CDR3 length is 13 residues. In DNA, the CDR3 is TGTGCCAGCAGTCACGACAATTCCTACGAGCAGTACTTC. Its translation: CASSHDNSYEQYF.

The rearrangement links TRBV2 to TRBJ1-2; D uncertain. V was shortened by 1 base and J by 4 bases, with 10 bases between the two germline ends. CDR1 and CDR2 from the germline V gene are SNHLY and FYNNEI. There are 14 residues in the CDR3. CDR3 region: CASSEGARVYGYTF. CDR3 nucleotides: TGTGCCAGCAGTGAAGGGGCGCGAGTCTATGGCTACACCTTC. Looking up the rest from reference TRBV2 and TRBJ1-2 gives the full variable domain: EPEVTQTPSHQVTQMGQEVILRCVPISNHLYFYWYRQILGQKVEFLVSFYNNEISEKSEIFDDQFSVERPDGSNFTLKIRSTKLEDSAMYFCASSEGARVYGYTFGSGTRLTVV.

The CDR3 DNA is TGTGCCAGCAGTCCAACCGGTGGAGTCCGTATCCTGGCCCAGCATTTT. It is translated as CASSPTGGVRILAQHF. The chain uses TRBV27 and TRBJ1-5; D remains ambiguous. Looked up from germline, CDR1 is MNHEY and CDR2 is SMNVEV (reference sequence). The CDR3 consists of 16 residues. V was trimmed by 5 bases and J by 11 bases, leaving 25 bases between them.

The V and J genes are TRBV5-1 and TRBJ1-2; D is unclear. The CDR3 is 14 residues long. V was pared by 0 bases and J by 3 bases, with 9 bases between. From germline, CDR1 is SGHRS and CDR2 YFSETQ. DNA for the CDR3: TGCGCCAGCAGCTTGGAAGGAGGCTACTATGGCTACACCTTC. This gives the protein CASSLEGGYYGYTF.

The genes are TRBV5-4 and TRBJ2-1; D gene unclear. The germline CDR1 and CDR2 sequences are SGHNT and YYREEE (reference sequence). The V and J ends lost 2 bases and 9 bases respectively, with 15 bases between them. This CDR3 region has 14 residues. CDR3 sequence reads: CASSFISLRSEQFF. The CDR3 DNA is TGTGCCAGCAGCTTTATCTCCTTAAGGAGTGAGCAGTTCTTC.

Points on this clone: Other DNA sequences in the sample encode the same CDR3. V gene TRBV2 combines with J gene TRBJ2-1; D is ambiguous. The CDR3 runs to 11 residues. V lost 6 bases and J 2 bases, leaving 2 bases between the germline ends. The germline gives CDR1 SNHLY, CDR2 FYNNEI. The CDR3 DNA sequence: TGTGCCAGCAGCGCCTACAATGAGCAGTTCTTC. Encoded protein: CASSAYNEQFF. Full variable domain (remainder filled in from reference TRBV2 and TRBJ2-1): EPEVTQTPSHQVTQMGQEVILRCVPISNHLYFYWYRQILGQKVEFLVSFYNNEISEKSEIFDDQFSVERPDGSNFTLKIRSTKLEDSAMYFCASSAYNEQFFGPGTRLTVL.

The chain joins TRBV6-2 or TRBV6-3 to TRBJ1-3; 9 bases align to TRBD1. This CDR3 comprises 16 residues. CDR1 and CDR2 (germline): MNHEY, SVGEGT. J gave up 0 bases and V 4 bases, and 4 bases lay outside the gene matches. The CDR3: CASSLDRGRSGNTIYF. CDR3 in DNA: TGTGCCAGCAGTTTGGACAGGGGCCGCTCTGGAAACACCATATATTTT.

The chain is built from TRBV7-6 and TRBJ2-5, with 7 nucleotides matching TRBD2. There are 15 residues in the CDR3. The junction had 8 bases not matched to a gene; V was cut back by 5 bases and J by 2 bases. The germline CDR1 and CDR2 sequences are SGHVS and FNYEAQ. CDR3 nucleotides: TGTGCCAGCAGCCCAACCTGGGGGGGTCAAGAGACCCAGTACTTC. Its translation: CASSPTWGGQETQYF.

This clone was detected only a few times. The chain joins TRBV6-6 to TRBJ1-1; 9 bases match TRBD1. CDR3 length: 16 amino acids. J was trimmed by 4 bases and V by 5 bases; bases with no gene match: 11. CDR1 is MNHNY and CDR2 is SVGAGI in the germline V gene (reference sequence). CDR3 sequence reads: CASSNLRQGGSTEAFF. CDR3 coding DNA: TGTGCCAGCAGTAACCTCCGACAGGGGGGTAGCACTGAAGCTTTCTTT.

The rearrangement links TRBV2 to TRBJ1-2; possibly TRBD1 for D (5 bases). The CDR3 has 12 residues. CDR1 and CDR2 (germline): SNHLY, FYNNEI. V shed 9 bases and J shed 3 bases, with 11 bases lying between them. The chain's CDR3 is CARKGGDYGYTF. CDR3 nucleotides: TGTGCCAGAAAGGGAGGGGACTATGGCTACACCTTC.

The chain recombines TRBV18 with TRBJ1-1, with 8 bases aligning to TRBD1. CDR1 and CDR2 (germline): KGHSH, LQKENI. The CDR3 loop spans 15 amino acids. With 3 bases clipped from V and 1 base from J, the junction kept 4 bases outside the gene matches. CDR3: CASSPQGAKNTEAFF. For the CDR3, the DNA is TGTGCCAGCTCACCTCAGGGGGCGAAGAACACTGAAGCTTTCTTT.

J is TRBJ2-2 and V is TRBV7-2; 11 nucleotides line up with TRBD2. From germline, CDR1 is SGHTA and CDR2 FQGNSA. V dropped 3 bases and J dropped 5; count of bases not matched to a gene: 5. The CDR3 has 16 residues. CDR3 bases: TGTGCCAGCAGCTTGGTGGTAGCGGGGGGGACCGGGGAGCTGTTTTTT. Its translation: CASSLVVAGGTGELFF.

The V gene is TRBV7-9, the J gene TRBJ1-1, with D perhaps matching TRBD1 (6 bases). The CDR3 length is 13 residues. Per germline, CDR1 SEHNR and CDR2 FQNEAQ (reference sequence). V was clipped by 1 base and J by 8 bases, with 11 bases between them. CDR3 sequence reads: CASSLVAQGEAFF. Here the CDR3 DNA reads TGTGCCAGCAGCTTAGTGGCGCAGGGGGAAGCTTTCTTT.

The CDR3, as DNA: TGTGCCAGCAGCGGGGGGACTAGCACAGACACAGATACGCAGTATTTT. It specifies CASSGGTSTDTDTQYF. The rearrangement uses TRBV5-4 and TRBJ2-3; 9 bases map to TRBD2. J gave up 2 bases and V 4 bases, and 8 bases lay outside the gene matches. This CDR3 is 16 amino acids long. Germline V gene sequence: CDR1 SGHNT, CDR2 YYREEE (reference sequence).

The chain has TRBV28 and TRBJ1-4, with D possibly matching TRBD1 (6 bases). V dropped 2 bases and J dropped 6 bases, with 10 bases sitting between them. Germline V CDR1 and CDR2: MDHEN, SYDVKM. The CDR3 is made up of 14 amino acids. CDR3 coding DNA: TGTGCCAGCAGTTTACTGGGGGCCTATGAAAAACTGTTTTTT. This sequence encodes CASSLLGAYEKLFF.

This chain connects TRBV25-1 to TRBJ2-7; 10 nucleotides agree with TRBD1. V shed 10 bases, J shed 4 bases, and the junction held 4 bases outside the gene matches. Germline loops: CDR1 MGHDK, CDR2 SYGVNS. This CDR3 has 12 amino acids. The CDR3 reads CATGQGVYEQYF. The CDR3 DNA reads as TGTGCCACTGGACAGGGGGTGTACGAGCAGTACTTC.

The rearrangement uses TRBV12-3 or TRBV12-4 and TRBJ1-1, with a tentative D call TRBD1 (5 bases). The CDR3 covers 13 residues. Trimming removed 3 bases at V and 5 bases at J, with 10 bases between. The CDR3 protein is CASSFGGWTEAFF. The CDR3 DNA follows: TGTGCCAGCAGTTTCGGGGGATGGACTGAAGCTTTCTTT.

J is TRBJ1-2 and V is TRBV18; the match to TRBD1 covers 7 bases. The CDR3 length is 15 residues. V shed 2 bases and J 7 bases; nucleotides not matched to a gene: 10. Per the germline V gene, CDR1 is KGHSH and CDR2 is LQKENI. The CDR3 loop reads CASSPLDTAGGGYTF. The DNA for the CDR3 is TGTGCCAGCTCACCATTAGATACTGCAGGGGGTGGCTACACCTTC. Full variable domain (missing parts from reference TRBV18 and TRBJ1-2): NAGVMQNPRHLVRRRGQEARLRCSPMKGHSHVYWYRQLPEEGLKFMVYLQKENIIDESGMPKERFSAEFPKEGPSILRIQQVVRGDSAAYFCASSPLDTAGGGYTFGSGTRLTVV.

This clone was recorded a few times. This sequence joins TRBV7-3 and TRBJ2-5; 9 bases are a match to TRBD1. This CDR3 contains 15 residues. Germline trimming cut 6 bases from V and 0 bases from J; bases unmatched to any gene: 5. Germline V gives CDR1 SGHTA, CDR2 FQGTGA. The CDR3 spells CASSLQGANQETQYF. The CDR3 DNA reads as TGTGCCAGCAGTTTACAGGGGGCAAACCAAGAGACCCAGTACTTC.

The genes are TRBV5-5 and TRBJ1-6; no definite D call. The CDR3 extends over 13 amino acids. The V gene lost 4 bases and the J gene lost 7 bases, with 9 bases spanning the gap. Germline V gene sequence: CDR1 SGHKS, CDR2 YYEKEE (reference sequence). CDR3 bases: TGTGCCAGCAGCCCTTATCCCAATTCACCCCTCCACTTT. Its protein product is CASSPYPNSPLHF. The variable domain in full, with the rest retrieved from reference TRBV5-5 and TRBJ1-6, is DAGVTQSPTHLIKTRGQQVTLRCSPISGHKSVSWYQQVLGQGPQFIFQYYEKEERGRGNFPDRFSARQFPNYSSELNVNALLLGDSALYLCASSPYPNSPLHFGNGTRLTVT.

The rearrangement uses TRBV27 and TRBJ1-1; TRBD1 matches 10 bases. The CDR3 length is 15 residues. Germline V lookup: CDR1 MNHEY, CDR2 SMNVEV (reference sequence). The ends lost 1 base at V and 5 bases at J; junction bases unmatched: 4. The CDR3 bases are TGTGCCAGCAGTTTATGGGGACAGGGGCGGACTGAAGCTTTCTTT. Protein sequence: CASSLWGQGRTEAFF.

For the CDR3, the DNA is TGCGCCAGTAGACCGGGACAGTCTTTAACCTACGAGCAGTACTTC. This sequence encodes CASRPGQSLTYEQYF. The chain has TRBV5-1 and TRBJ2-7; 7 bases map to TRBD1. In germline, CDR1 is SGHRS, CDR2 YFSETQ. Trimming removed 8 bases from V and 2 bases from J; junction bases left unmatched: 13. This CDR3 has 15 residues.

This clone has only a few counts. The genes are TRBV6-6 and TRBJ1-5; D remains ambiguous. The V gene lost 7 bases and the J gene lost 5 bases, with 15 bases spanning the gap. Germline V gives CDR1 MNHNY, CDR2 SVGAGI (reference sequence). This CDR3 region has 14 residues. The CDR3 reads CASNVRAIDQPQHF. The CDR3 DNA reads TGTGCCAGCAACGTGCGGGCCATTGATCAGCCCCAGCATTTT.

This sequence joins TRBV11-2 and TRBJ1-2; 8 bases fit TRBD1. Germline V gene sequence: CDR1 SGHAT, CDR2 FQNNGV. The CDR3 runs to 12 residues. With 5 bases clipped from V and 10 bases from J, the junction kept 6 bases outside the gene matches. In DNA, the CDR3 is TGTGCCAGCAGCGCACAGGGGGTTGACTACACCTTC. Its translation: CASSAQGVDYTF.

The chain carries TRBV2 and TRBJ1-2; D is ambiguous. Germline CDR1 reads SNHLY; CDR2 reads FYNNEI. Trimming stripped 11 bases from V and 8 bases from J, with 6 bases between. The CDR3 spans 8 residues. This CDR3 reads CARGGYTF. The CDR3 coding sequence is TGTGCCCGAGGGGGCTACACCTTC.

V usage is TRBV27 and J usage is TRBJ1-6; 8 bases are a match to TRBD1. Germline assignment: CDR1 MNHEY and CDR2 SMNVEV (reference sequence). The CDR3 is made up of 15 amino acids. Losses at the gene ends were 3 bases for V and 6 bases for J; bases not matched to a gene: 4. Here the CDR3 reads CASSFSTGVNSPLHF. CDR3 DNA: TGTGCCAGCAGTTTCTCGACAGGGGTTAATTCACCCCTCCACTTT.

V is TRBV6-1 and J is TRBJ2-7; D might be TRBD2 (6 bases). Trimming pared 4 bases from V and 3 bases from J, leaving 19 bases between. Per the germline V gene, CDR1 is MNHNS and CDR2 is SASEGT. The CDR3 totals 16 residues. DNA for the CDR3: TGTGCCAGCAGTGGGGCTACGCGGGGCACCAACTACGAGCAGTACTTC. This sequence encodes CASSGATRGTNYEQYF.